This T cell receptor (beta chain) was identified in a study of a mutant IDH1 vaccine in newly diagnosed glioma. Study-wide results and limits: Approximately 95% of patients showed vaccine-induced immune responses across multiple MHC alleles.

The CDR3 covers 14 residues. V lost 7 bases to trimming and J lost 2 bases, with 14 bases between them. Germline V CDR1 and CDR2: MDHEN, SYDVKM. In regard to this clone: Its antigen is currently unknown.

Time point noted: week 11, during vaccination. One vaccine dose held 300 ug of mutant IDH1 20-mer peptide and came with topical imiquimod. Using immunoSEQ multiplex PCR, the repertoire was profiled, and TCRdb retains in-frame clones only, with some absent. The data hold around 100,000 clones, with 85% to 90% observed a single time. The material was PBMCs, obtained from a glioma patient whose treatment included an IDH1 peptide vaccine. The receptor comes from a woman aged 45-65 years with glioma. This chain connects TRBV28 to TRBJ2-5; no definite D call. CDR3 coding DNA: TGTGCCAGCACCTCCGCGGCCCCGCAAGAGACCCAGTACTTC. Its protein product is CASTSAAPQETQYF.